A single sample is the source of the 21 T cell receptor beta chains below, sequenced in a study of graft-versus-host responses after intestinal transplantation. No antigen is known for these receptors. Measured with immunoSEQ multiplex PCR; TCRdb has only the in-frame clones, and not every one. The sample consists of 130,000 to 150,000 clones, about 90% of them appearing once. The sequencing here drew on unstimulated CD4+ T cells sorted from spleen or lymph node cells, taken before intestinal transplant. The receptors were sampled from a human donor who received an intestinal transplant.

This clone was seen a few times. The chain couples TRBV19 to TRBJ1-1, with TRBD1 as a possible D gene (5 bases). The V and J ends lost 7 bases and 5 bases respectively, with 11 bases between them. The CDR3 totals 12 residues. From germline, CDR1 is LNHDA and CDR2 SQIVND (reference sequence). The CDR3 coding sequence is TGTGCCAGTACCCGGGGGGGGACTGAAGCTTTCTTT. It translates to CASTRGGTEAFF.

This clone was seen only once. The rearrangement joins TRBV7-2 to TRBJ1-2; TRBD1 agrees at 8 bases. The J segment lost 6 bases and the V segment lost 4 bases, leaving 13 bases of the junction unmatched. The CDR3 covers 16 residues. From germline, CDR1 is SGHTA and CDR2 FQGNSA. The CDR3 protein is CASSYQPGGGGDGYTF. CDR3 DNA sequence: TGTGCCAGCAGCTACCAACCAGGGGGCGGGGGTGATGGCTACACCTTC.

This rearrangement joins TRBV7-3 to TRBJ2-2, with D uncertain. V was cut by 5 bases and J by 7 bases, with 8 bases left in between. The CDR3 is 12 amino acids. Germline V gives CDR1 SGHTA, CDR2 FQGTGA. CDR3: CASSPQGGELFF. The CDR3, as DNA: TGTGCCAGCAGCCCGCAAGGCGGGGAGCTGTTTTTT.

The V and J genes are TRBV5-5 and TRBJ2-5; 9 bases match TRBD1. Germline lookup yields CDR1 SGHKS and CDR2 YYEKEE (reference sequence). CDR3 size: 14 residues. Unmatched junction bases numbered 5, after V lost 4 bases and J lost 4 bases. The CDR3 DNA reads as TGTGCCAGCAGCCCTGGACAGGGGACAGAGACCCAGTACTTC. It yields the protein CASSPGQGTETQYF.

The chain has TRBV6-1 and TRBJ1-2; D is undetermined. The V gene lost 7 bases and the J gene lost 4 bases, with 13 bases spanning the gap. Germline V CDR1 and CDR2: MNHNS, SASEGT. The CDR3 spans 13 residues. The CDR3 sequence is CASNHPLGYGYTF. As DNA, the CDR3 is TGTGCCAGCAACCACCCCTTGGGCTATGGCTACACCTTC.

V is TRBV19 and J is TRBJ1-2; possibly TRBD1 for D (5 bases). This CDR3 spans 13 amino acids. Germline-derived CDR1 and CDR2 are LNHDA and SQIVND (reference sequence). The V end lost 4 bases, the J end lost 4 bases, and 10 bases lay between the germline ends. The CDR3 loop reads CASSTRDGYGYTF. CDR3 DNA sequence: TGTGCCAGTAGTACCCGGGACGGCTATGGCTACACCTTC.

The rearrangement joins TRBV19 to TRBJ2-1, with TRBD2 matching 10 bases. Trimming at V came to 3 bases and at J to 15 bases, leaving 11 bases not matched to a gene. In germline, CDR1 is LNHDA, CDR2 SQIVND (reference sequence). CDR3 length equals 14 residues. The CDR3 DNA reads TGTGCCAGTAGTATCGAGCGGGAGGGCCTTCTACGGTTCTTC. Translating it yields CASSIEREGLLRFF.

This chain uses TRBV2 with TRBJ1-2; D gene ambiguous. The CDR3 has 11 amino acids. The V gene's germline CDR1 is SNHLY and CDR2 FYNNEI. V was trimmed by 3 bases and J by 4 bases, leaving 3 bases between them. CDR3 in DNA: TGTGCCAGCAGTGAGTTCTATGGCTACACCTTC. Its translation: CASSEFYGYTF. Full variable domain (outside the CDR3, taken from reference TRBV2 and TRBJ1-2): EPEVTQTPSHQVTQMGQEVILRCVPISNHLYFYWYRQILGQKVEFLVSFYNNEISEKSEIFDDQFSVERPDGSNFTLKIRSTKLEDSAMYFCASSEFYGYTFGSGTRLTVV.

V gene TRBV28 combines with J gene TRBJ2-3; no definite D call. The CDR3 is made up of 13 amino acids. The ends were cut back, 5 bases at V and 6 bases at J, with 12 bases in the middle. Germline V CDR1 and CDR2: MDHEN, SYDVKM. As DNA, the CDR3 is TGTGCCAGCAGTCCGGACCAAATGGATACGCAGTATTTT. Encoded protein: CASSPDQMDTQYF.

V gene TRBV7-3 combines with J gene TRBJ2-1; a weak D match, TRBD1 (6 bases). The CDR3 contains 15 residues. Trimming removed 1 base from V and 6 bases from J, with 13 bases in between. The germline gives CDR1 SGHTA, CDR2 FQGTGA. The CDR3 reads CASSLMGQGFNEQFF. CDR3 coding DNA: TGTGCCAGCAGCTTAATGGGGCAGGGGTTCAATGAGCAGTTCTTC. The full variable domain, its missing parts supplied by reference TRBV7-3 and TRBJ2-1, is GAGVSQTPSNKVTEKGKYVELRCDPISGHTALYWYRQSLGQGPEFLIYFQGTGAADDSGLPNDRFFAVRPEGSVSTLKIQRTERGDSAVYLCASSLMGQGFNEQFFGPGTRLTVL.

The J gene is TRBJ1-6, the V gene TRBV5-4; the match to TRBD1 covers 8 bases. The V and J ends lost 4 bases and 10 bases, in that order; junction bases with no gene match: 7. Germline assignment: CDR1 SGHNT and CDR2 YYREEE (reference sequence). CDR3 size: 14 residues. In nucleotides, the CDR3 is TGTGCCAGCAGCCGAGGACAGGGCGGATCACCCCTCCACTTT. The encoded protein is CASSRGQGGSPLHF.

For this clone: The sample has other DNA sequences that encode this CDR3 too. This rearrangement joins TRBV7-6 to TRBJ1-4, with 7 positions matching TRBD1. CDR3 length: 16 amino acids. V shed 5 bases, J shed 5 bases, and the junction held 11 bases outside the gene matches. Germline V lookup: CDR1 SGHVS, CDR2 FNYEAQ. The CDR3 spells CASSPSPGQTNEKLFF. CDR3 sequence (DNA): TGTGCCAGCAGCCCTTCTCCGGGACAGACGAATGAAAAACTGTTTTTT.

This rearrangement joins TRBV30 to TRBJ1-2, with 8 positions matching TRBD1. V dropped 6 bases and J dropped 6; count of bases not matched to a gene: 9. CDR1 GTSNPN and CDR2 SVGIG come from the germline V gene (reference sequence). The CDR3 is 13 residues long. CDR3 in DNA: TGTGCCTGTTGGGGGGACAGGATAAATGGCTACACCTTC. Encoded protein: CACWGDRINGYTF.

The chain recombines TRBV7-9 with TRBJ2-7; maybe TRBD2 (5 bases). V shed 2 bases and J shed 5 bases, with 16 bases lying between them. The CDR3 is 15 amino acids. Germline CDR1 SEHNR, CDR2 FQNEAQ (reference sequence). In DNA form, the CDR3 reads TGTGCCAGCAGCTTAAATCCGACTAATATCGACGAGCAGTACTTC. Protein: CASSLNPTNIDEQYF. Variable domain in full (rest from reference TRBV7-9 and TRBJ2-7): DTGVSQNPRHKITKRGQNVTFRCDPISEHNRLYWYRQTLGQGPEFLTYFQNEAQLEKSRLLSDRFSAERPKGSFSTLEIQRTEQGDSAMYLCASSLNPTNIDEQYFGPGTRLTVT.

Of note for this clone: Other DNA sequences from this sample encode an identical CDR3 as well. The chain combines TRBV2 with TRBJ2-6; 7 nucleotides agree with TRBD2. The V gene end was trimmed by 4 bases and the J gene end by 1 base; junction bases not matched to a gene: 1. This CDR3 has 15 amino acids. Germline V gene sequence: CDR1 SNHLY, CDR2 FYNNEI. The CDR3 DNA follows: TGTGCCAGCAGTGTGGGAGGGTCTGGGGCCAACGTCCTGACTTTC. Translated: CASSVGGSGANVLTF.

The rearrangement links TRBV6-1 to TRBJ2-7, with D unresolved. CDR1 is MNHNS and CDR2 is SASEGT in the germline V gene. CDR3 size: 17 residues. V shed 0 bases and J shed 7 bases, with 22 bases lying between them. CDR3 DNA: TGTGCCAGCAGTGAAGCCGTCGGTGGAGCCACCCTAGAAGAGCAGTACTTC. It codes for CASSEAVGGATLEEQYF.

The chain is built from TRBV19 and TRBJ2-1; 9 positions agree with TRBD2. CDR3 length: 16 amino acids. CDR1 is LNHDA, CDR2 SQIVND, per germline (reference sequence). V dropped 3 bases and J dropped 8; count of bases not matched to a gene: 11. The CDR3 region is CASSIPSGASGDEQFF. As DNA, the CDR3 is TGTGCCAGTAGTATCCCTAGCGGGGCCTCCGGCGATGAGCAGTTCTTC.

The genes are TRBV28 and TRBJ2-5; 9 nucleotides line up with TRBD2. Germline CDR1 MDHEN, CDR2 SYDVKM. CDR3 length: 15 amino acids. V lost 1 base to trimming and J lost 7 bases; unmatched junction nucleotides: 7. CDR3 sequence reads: CASSLSGGRGGTQYF. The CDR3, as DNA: TGTGCCAGCAGTTTATCTGGCGGGAGGGGGGGGACCCAGTACTTC. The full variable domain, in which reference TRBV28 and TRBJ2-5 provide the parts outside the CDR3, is DVKVTQSSRYLVKRTGEKVFLECVQDMDHENMFWYRQDPGLGLRLIYFSYDVKMKEKGDIPEGYSVSREKKERFSLILESASTNQTSMYLCASSLSGGRGGTQYFGPGTRLLVL.

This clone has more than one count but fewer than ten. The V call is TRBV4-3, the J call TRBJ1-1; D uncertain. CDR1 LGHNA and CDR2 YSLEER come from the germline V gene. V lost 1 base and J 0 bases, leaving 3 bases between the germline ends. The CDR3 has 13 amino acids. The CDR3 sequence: CASSQVMNTEAFF. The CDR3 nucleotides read TGCGCCAGCAGCCAAGTCATGAACACTGAAGCTTTCTTT.

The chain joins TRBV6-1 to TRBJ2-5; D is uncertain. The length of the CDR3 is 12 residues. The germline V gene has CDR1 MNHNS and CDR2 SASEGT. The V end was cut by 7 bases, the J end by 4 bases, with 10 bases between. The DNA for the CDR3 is TGTGCCAGCACCAAGGGTGGAGAGACCCAGTACTTC. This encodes CASTKGGETQYF.

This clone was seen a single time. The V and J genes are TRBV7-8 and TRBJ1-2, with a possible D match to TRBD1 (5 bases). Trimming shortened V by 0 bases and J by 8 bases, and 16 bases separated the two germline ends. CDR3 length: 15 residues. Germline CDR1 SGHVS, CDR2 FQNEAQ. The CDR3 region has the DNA TGTGCCAGCAGCTTAGCGGACGGCCCTTGGGGGGGCTACACCTTC. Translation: CASSLADGPWGGYTF.